One sample yielded the 6 T cell receptor beta chains listed below, sequenced in a study of cytomegalovirus exposure and HLA in healthy donors. The PCR contained 60 Vbeta and 13 Jbeta primers. Data came from immunoSEQ multiplex PCR; TCRdb stores just in-frame clones and leaves some out. Here the sample spans approximately 220,000 clones, 80% to 90% being singletons. What was sequenced was PBMCs. Receptor source: a man under 40 in good health and CMV-seronegative.

This chain uses TRBV19 with TRBJ2-7; unclear D gene. CDR3 length equals 13 residues. Germline CDR1 and CDR2: LNHDA and SQIVND (reference sequence). Trimming cost V 3 bases and J 0 bases, with 6 bases left between them. CDR3 in DNA: TGTGCCAGTAGTATCCGGGTCTCCTACGAGCAGTACTTC. Protein: CASSIRVSYEQYF.

The V call is TRBV21-1, the J call TRBJ2-5; the DNA was not compared with TRBD1, the D call given in the table. TRBV21-1 is tagged as a pseudogene. This CDR3 is built from 13 residues. The CDR3, as DNA: TGTGCCAGCAGCAAAACGACAGGGGCCCAACAGGACTTC. Protein sequence: CASSKTTGAQQDF.

The rearrangement uses TRBV14 and TRBJ2-1, with TRBD2 identical over 8 bases. The CDR3 consists of 19 residues. Per germline, CDR1 SGHDN and CDR2 FVKESK. V was pared by 4 bases and J by 2 bases, with 16 bases of the junction left unmatched. In DNA form, the CDR3 reads TGTGCCAGCAGCCCAGCCCAAATCCGCTCTAGCGGGCCCTACAATGAGCAGTTCTTC. Protein: CASSPAQIRSSGPYNEQFF.

This clone was detected a few times. The rearrangement links TRBV7-9 to TRBJ1-1; a weak D match, TRBD1 (5 bases). This CDR3 contains 16 residues. The germline V and J ends were trimmed by 0 bases and 1 base, with 12 bases remaining between them. Germline V gene data show CDR1 as SEHNR and CDR2 as FQNEAQ (reference sequence). CDR3 nucleotides: TGTGCCAGCAGCTTAGCGGGGCAGCTACAGAACACTGAAGCTTTCTTT. This encodes CASSLAGQLQNTEAFF. Variable domain in full (rest from reference TRBV7-9 and TRBJ1-1): DTGVSQNPRHKITKRGQNVTFRCDPISEHNRLYWYRQTLGQGPEFLTYFQNEAQLEKSRLLSDRFSAERPKGSFSTLEIQRTEQGDSAMYLCASSLAGQLQNTEAFFGQGTRLTVV.

This clone has just one count. The chain has TRBV23-1 and TRBJ2-1; TRBD2 matches at 7 bases. TRBV23-1 is identified as an open reading frame with a role that is uncertain. Trimming took 9 bases from V and 4 from J; bases not matched to a gene: 3. The CDR3 is made up of 12 amino acids. The CDR3 is CARAGHYNEQFF. CDR3 nucleotide sequence: TGCGCCAGAGCGGGGCATTACAATGAGCAGTTCTTC.

The chain recombines TRBV15 with TRBJ2-5; the match to TRBD2 covers 7 bases. The V gene end was trimmed by 5 bases and the J gene end by 1 base; junction bases not matched to a gene: 4. The germline gives CDR1 LNHNV, CDR2 YYDKDF (reference sequence). This CDR3 contains 14 residues. The CDR3 region is CATSSTGGQETQYF. The CDR3 DNA reads as TGTGCCACCAGCTCCACGGGGGGCCAAGAGACCCAGTACTTC.